Sequencing of this TCR beta chain was carried out in a study of cytomegalovirus exposure and HLA in healthy donors. The trim removed 4 bases at V and 2 bases at J, leaving 5 bases unmatched. CDR1 and CDR2 (germline): SGHRS, YFSETQ. The CDR3 sequence is 16 residues long. Here immunoSEQ multiplex PCR was the method, and the copy in TCRdb shows in-frame clones only, minus some. The repertoire holds roughly 71,000 clones, 94% seen once, with 0.5% to 0.65% in the top ten. The TCR sequence derives from a young woman in good health and CMV-seronegative. This chain connects TRBV5-1 to TRBJ2-3, with 12 bases fitting TRBD2. The specimen sequenced was PBMCs. CDR3 sequence reads: CASSTLAGGITDTQYF. For the CDR3, the DNA is TGCGCCAGCAGCACACTAGCGGGGGGTATCACAGATACGCAGTATTTT.